The clone carrying this T cell receptor beta chain was picked up many times. No antigen is known for it. This sample is part of a study of T cells in Graves' hyperthyroidism and ophthalmopathy. Among ophthalmopathy patients, the Clinical Activity Score reached at least 3, the NOSPECS grade reached at least 4, and duration remained under 3 months. Reasons for excluding patients were uncontrolled infection, other autoimmune disease, pregnancy or lactation. The trim removed 5 bases at V and 4 bases at J, leaving 11 bases unmatched. The CDR3 spans 16 residues. Study conclusions and caveats: Model output signaled ophthalmopathy a median around 6.9 months ahead of onset. Blood also held most thyroid clonotypes expanded beyond 0.001.

Using RNA transcripts as the source, TCR beta CDR3 regions were amplified. The study used the HTBI primer set for a first-round RT-PCR of the TCR CDR3. MiXCR was run by TCRdb on the multiplex PCR reads, yielding one entry per CDR3 protein. The sample holds around 360,000 distinct CDR3 sequences, approximately 14% seen once. V and J are TRBV12-3 or TRBV12-4 and TRBJ2-1; 7 positions match TRBD1. The sequenced sample was blood. This TCR was sampled from a woman between 55 and 75 years old with Graves' ophthalmopathy. The CDR3 here is CASSPPLGQPYNEQFF. CDR3 sequence (DNA): TGTGCCAGCAGTCCGCCATTGGGACAGCCGTACAATGAGCAGTTCTTC.